A selection of T cell receptor beta chains follows, all from one sample in a study of blood T cell repertoires in COVID-19. TCRdb's table, derived via immunoSEQ multiplex PCR, lists solely in-frame clones and lacks some. The data hold about 240,000 clones, with roughly 80% observed a single time. The specimen was PBMCs or T cells enriched from blood (not recorded which). Every receptor here comes from a middle-aged woman who had been exposed to COVID-19. CDR3s leave out the opening cysteine and the closing phenylalanine or tryptophan. D genes are given only for firm matches.

V	D	J	CDR3
TRBV24-1	TRBD1	TRBJ2-3	ATSGPTGQGFTDTQY
TRBV4-2	.	TRBJ1-4	ASSQPRGTNEKLF
TRBV5-1	TRBD2	TRBJ2-1	ASSSPLAGGLGEQF
TRBV19	TRBD2	TRBJ2-7	ASSIGGGGLYEQY
TRBV5-1	TRBD1	TRBJ2-4	ASSLGQGDKNIQY
TRBV28	.	TRBJ1-4	ASSLALAGYEKLF
TRBV6-5	TRBD1	TRBJ1-2	ASSYSGQGAGYGYT
TRBV25-1	.	TRBJ2-7	ASSEAGARYEQY
TRBV15	.	TRBJ2-5	ATSRVETGRVGETQY
TRBV12-3/TRBV12-4	.	TRBJ2-1	ASSFPEGEQF
TRBV5-1	.	TRBJ2-2	ASSPGRGTGELF
TRBV24-1	.	TRBJ1-6	ATTGHRNSPLH
TRBV24-1	TRBD2	TRBJ2-2	ATSDPGASGPPGELF
TRBV19	TRBD2	TRBJ2-5	ASSSSGGGGYQETQY
TRBV9	.	TRBJ2-1	ASSVVPTGSYNEQF
TRBV5-4	.	TRBJ2-4	ASSSRGQNIQY
TRBV6-2/TRBV6-3	TRBD1	TRBJ1-2	ASSYPKGQNYGYT
TRBV30	TRBD1	TRBJ2-7	AWSAPGQGMYEQY
TRBV5-4	TRBD2	TRBJ2-2	ASSLTSGQTGELF
TRBV21-1	.	TRBJ2-7	ASSKGLAGAYEQY
TRBV10-3	.	TRBJ2-2	AISEPGRTGELF
TRBV19	.	TRBJ2-2	ASRVGARAGELF
TRBV11-3	TRBD2	TRBJ2-2	ASSSGLAGLNTGELF
TRBV19	TRBD1	TRBJ2-2	ASLPTGTGYTGELF
TRBV30	TRBD1	TRBJ1-1	AWRDRDRPNTEAF
TRBV5-4	.	TRBJ1-2	ASSFGENYGYT
TRBV4-2	.	TRBJ2-7	ASSQDLRGHEQY
TRBV11-3	.	TRBJ2-7	ASSGGGEQY
TRBV3-1/TRBV3-2	.	TRBJ1-4	ASSQITGRNEKLF
TRBV6-1	.	TRBJ2-1	ASSELGLSSYNEQF
TRBV4-1	TRBD1	TRBJ1-6	ASSADRTNSPLH
TRBV20-1	.	TRBJ1-1	SAREGLHAF
TRBV9	TRBD1	TRBJ2-2	ASSLQGGGTGELF
TRBV5-6	.	TRBJ1-2	ASSLFSGQGYGYT
TRBV7-3	.	TRBJ2-3	ASSPTGITDTQY
TRBV3-1/TRBV3-2	.	TRBJ1-2	ASSQDPTGYGYT
TRBV7-2	.	TRBJ1-1	ASSLGSTVPNTEAF
TRBV29-1	.	TRBJ1-1	SVSTEMNTEAF
TRBV6-5	.	TRBJ1-2	ASRSSKGNYGYT
TRBV6-4	TRBD1	TRBJ1-2	ASSGQEGKGIGYT
TRBV28	.	TRBJ2-7	ASSLFGGASYEQY
TRBV5-4	.	TRBJ1-2	ASSLAGWGGDYGYT
TRBV7-9	TRBD1	TRBJ1-2	ASSSSLDRLDYGYT
TRBV7-2	TRBD1	TRBJ1-5	ASSLGQSAQPQH
TRBV11-2	TRBD2	TRBJ2-1	ASSLGGERGIFGEQF
TRBV4-2	.	TRBJ2-3	ASSPRLSPSTDTQY
TRBV27	TRBD1	TRBJ1-4	ASSYGQGREKLF
TRBV9	TRBD1	TRBJ1-2	ASSKSGTGDGYGYT
TRBV2	TRBD1	TRBJ1-1	ASRGTGHTEAF
TRBV7-9	.	TRBJ2-4	ASSLASGSTSIQY
TRBV3-1/TRBV3-2	.	TRBJ1-1	ASSQGRVNTEAF
TRBV6-5	TRBD2	TRBJ2-2	ASSISGGTAGELF
TRBV3-1/TRBV3-2	.	TRBJ1-2	ASSQDWTEVGYGYT
TRBV19	TRBD1	TRBJ1-4	ASSMIGTGVGEKLF
TRBV10-3	.	TRBJ1-2	AIRATENPYGYT
TRBV9	TRBD2	TRBJ2-2	ASSGLNGGAIGELF
TRBV11-2	.	TRBJ1-6	ASSLDRDSPLH